This TCR beta chain derives from a study of T cells after yellow fever vaccination. General study points: Reappearing after the booster were most of the clones from primary vaccination (around 96% CD4, around 90% CD8). One caveat is that FACS-sorted repertoires could contain abundant clonotypes contaminating from the bulk population. Overall, a small share of clonotypes was seen in both CD4 and CD8 compartments.

5'RACE template switching produced TCR cDNA carrying a universal primer site and UMIs. TCRdb redid the calling of the 5' RACE reads with MiXCR, one entry per CDR3 protein. The sample carries about 580,000 distinct CDR3 sequences, about a sixth recorded once. This clonotype was observed a handful of times. The antigen is not known. The CDR3 covers 16 residues. The germline V gene has CDR1 MNHEY and CDR2 SVGAGI. Trimming cost V 2 bases and J 1 base, with 13 bases left between them. The sequenced sample was PBMCs, obtained less than 6 days after the first yellow fever vaccination. This chain uses TRBV6-5 with TRBJ2-3, with D tentatively TRBD2 (7 bases). The receptor was derived from a man younger than 30 who received the YFV17D yellow fever vaccine. CDR3 region: CASSYGSGGGTDTQYF. For the CDR3, the DNA is TGTGCCAGCAGTTACGGTTCGGGGGGCGGCACAGATACGCAGTATTTT.